The T cell receptor (beta chain) described here comes from a study of identical twins. The study, taken as a whole, reports: Conclusions leaned on cross-sectional statistical analysis and did not track the same donors over time.

On this clonotype: Its antigen is as yet unknown.

MiXCR, applied by TCRdb to the 5' RACE reads, yields one record per CDR3 protein. Counted here are roughly 750,000 distinct CDR3 sequences, around 21% occurring once; the ten biggest clones make up approximately 4.3%. With V trimmed by 5 bases and J by 5 bases, 7 bases remained unmatched. The CDR3 contains 15 residues. Per the germline V gene, CDR1 is SGHTA and CDR2 is FQGNSA. These sequences were also reported in another study, on T cells expressing NK-cell markers. That source reports: The study sequenced eight donors, seven HCMV-seropositive and one seronegative. In over 5 donors, dominant CD3+CD56+NKG2C+ clonotypes ranked among the top 10 CD8+ clonotypes. It remained uncertain whether the expanded NKG2C+ T cell clones were specific for HCMV antigens.

The source material was PBMCs. The chain carries TRBV7-2 and TRBJ2-5; 11 nucleotides align to TRBD1. The sequence was obtained from a woman between 18 and 29 years old in good health. CDR3 in amino acids: CASSRTGGAEETQYF. The CDR3 bases are TGTGCCAGCAGCCGGACAGGGGGCGCAGAGGAGACCCAGTACTTC.